The entry below describes one T cell receptor (beta chain). It lacks a known antigen. The sample holds no much larger clone one base away, and base qualities are not on file. Sorted unstimulated T cells and proliferating T cells recovered from mixed lymphocyte reactions underwent TCRbeta CDR3 sequencing. Fresh whole blood from about 11 HLA-typed healthy donors was used as the source from which PBMCs were isolated. Libraries were constructed by the immunoSEQ multiplex PCR assay. Each sample had 80,000 to 100,000 TCR templates assayed by the deep sequencing platform. Genomic DNA extracted from sorted T cells was the material used for TCRbeta CDR3 sequencing. Per the source publication's procedure: The R programming language was used for the clonal analysis of the TCRbeta CDR3 data. Comparing unstimulated samples against CFSE-low samples taken after the reaction was how alloreactive CD4+ and CD8+ clones were defined. Regulatory or non-regulatory origin was assigned to alloreactive CD4+ clones by matching of sequences to sorted unstimulated Treg and non-Treg repertoires. TCRdb limited this immuneACCESS table to in-frame rearrangements with V and J called. A share of clones is missing; checked studies link under half to unresolved V genes, and the rest is unexplained. For V, J and clone size, that table is used; D and trimming come from the DNA. Recorded for this sample are more than 85,000 clones; approximately 92% of them occurred a single time. Of the sample, around 2.6% falls within the top ten clones.

This entry is derived from a study of siplizumab effects on memory and regulatory T cells (dated by TCRdb to between 2018 and 2021). Regarding the research as a whole: The study examined how the anti-CD2 antibody siplizumab affects alloreactive T-cell subsets in allogeneic mixed lymphocyte reactions built from human PBMCs. Broad study findings and their caveats: The cumulative frequency of alloreactive sequences that could be traced back to unstimulated CD4+ memory T cells was significantly reduced by siplizumab. Because sequences at frequencies below about 10^-5 were poorly captured, only a minor fraction of alloreactive clones could be mapped back to unstimulated subsets. A naive or memory phenotype could not be assigned to roughly 80-97% of proliferating CD4+ or CD8+ clones. Whether proliferating Tregs from siplizumab cultures actually had suppressive function was not functionally confirmed. Unstimulated naive T cells appeared to be more diverse than memory T cells, and naive cells seemed to make a substantial contribution to the alloresponse. Among mappable alloreactive CD4+ clones, the Treg-derived fraction averaged around 69% with siplizumab versus around 27% in control reactions.

According to the germline V gene, CDR1 reads KGHSH and CDR2 reads LQKENI. The CDR3, cysteine through phenylalanine, is 13 amino acids long. Only CDR3 DNA is held: 39 bases, read in frame from base 1. V is clipped by 4 bases and J by 1 base, and the sequence between their germline boundaries is 7 bases long. Rearrangement joined TRBV18 to TRBJ1-1; tentative D gene TRBD1, with 5 bases matching. This receptor was taken from a human donor in good health. Some clones in this sample may be carry-over from other donors' samples. The sequencing sample was made of CD4+ T cells sorted from blood. The DNA sequence is given as TGTGCCAGCTCACTCAGGGAGAACACTGAAGCTTTCTTT. The resulting protein is CASSLRENTEAFF.